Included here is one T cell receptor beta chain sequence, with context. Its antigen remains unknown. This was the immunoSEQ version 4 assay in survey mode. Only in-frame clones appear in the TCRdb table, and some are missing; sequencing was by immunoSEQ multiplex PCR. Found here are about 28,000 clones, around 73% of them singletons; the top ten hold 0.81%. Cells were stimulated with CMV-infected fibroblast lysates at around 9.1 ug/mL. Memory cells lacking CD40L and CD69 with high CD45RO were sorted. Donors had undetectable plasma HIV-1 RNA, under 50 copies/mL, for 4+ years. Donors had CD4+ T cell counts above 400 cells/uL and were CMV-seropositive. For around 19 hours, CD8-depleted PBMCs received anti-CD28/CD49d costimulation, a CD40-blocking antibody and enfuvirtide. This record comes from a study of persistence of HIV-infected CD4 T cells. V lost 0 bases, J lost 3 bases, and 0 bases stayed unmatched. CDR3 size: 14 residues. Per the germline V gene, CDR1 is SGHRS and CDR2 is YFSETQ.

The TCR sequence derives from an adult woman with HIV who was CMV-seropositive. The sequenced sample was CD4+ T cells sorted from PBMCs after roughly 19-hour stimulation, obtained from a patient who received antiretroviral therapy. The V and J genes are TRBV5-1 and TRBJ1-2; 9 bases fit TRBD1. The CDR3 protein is CASSLGDRDYGYTF. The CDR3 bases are TGCGCCAGCAGCTTGGGGGACAGGGACTATGGCTACACCTTC.